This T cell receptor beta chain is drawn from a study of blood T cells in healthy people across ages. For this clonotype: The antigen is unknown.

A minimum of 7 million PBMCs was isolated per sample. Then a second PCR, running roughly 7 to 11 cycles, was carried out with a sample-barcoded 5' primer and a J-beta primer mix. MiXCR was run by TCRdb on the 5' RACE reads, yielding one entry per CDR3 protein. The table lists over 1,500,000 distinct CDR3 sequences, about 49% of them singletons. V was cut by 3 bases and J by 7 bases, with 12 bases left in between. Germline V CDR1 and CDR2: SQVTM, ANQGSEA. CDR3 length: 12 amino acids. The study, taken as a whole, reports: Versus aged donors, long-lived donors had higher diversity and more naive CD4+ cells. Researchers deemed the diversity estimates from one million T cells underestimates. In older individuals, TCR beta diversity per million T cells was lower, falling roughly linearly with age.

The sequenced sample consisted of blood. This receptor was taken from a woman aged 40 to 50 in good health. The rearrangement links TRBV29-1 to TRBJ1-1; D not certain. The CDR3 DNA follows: TGCAGCGTTGATTTTTCCGCGGGTGAAGCTTTCTTT. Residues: CSVDFSAGEAFF.